The 29 T cell receptor beta chains presented below share a single source sample, sequenced in a study of blood T cell repertoires in COVID-19. Using immunoSEQ multiplex PCR, the repertoire was profiled, and TCRdb retains in-frame clones only, with some absent. The sample carries tens of thousands of clones, around 80% recorded once. Material: peripheral blood. Source of these receptors: a human donor in a cohort sampled during active COVID-19.

V gene TRBV10-3 combines with J gene TRBJ2-1, with D possibly TRBD2 on 5 matching bases. The CDR3 sequence is 14 residues long. CDR1 is ENHRY, CDR2 SYGVKD, per germline. V lost 11 bases and J 4 bases, leaving 18 bases between the germline ends. The CDR3 nucleotides are TGTGCCTCCGGGCCCGGTTCGGGATACAATGAGCAGTTCTTC. Protein: CASGPGSGYNEQFF.

The genes are TRBV6-5 and TRBJ1-2; 11 nucleotides line up with TRBD1. CDR1 and CDR2 (germline): MNHEY, SVGAGI. V was pared by 7 bases and J by 4 bases, with 8 bases of the junction left unmatched. The CDR3 runs to 15 residues. The CDR3 DNA follows: TGTGCCAGCACCCTGATGGGGACAGGGGGCTATGGCTACACCTTC. Encoded protein: CASTLMGTGGYGYTF.

The rearrangement uses TRBV27 and TRBJ2-7; 7 bases are a match to TRBD2. Germline assignment: CDR1 MNHEY and CDR2 SMNVEV (reference sequence). V gave up 2 bases and J gave up 0 bases; unmatched junction bases: 4. The CDR3 is 15 residues long. CDR3 nucleotide sequence: TGTGCCAGCAGTTTAGGGGGGAGGGTCTCCTACGAGCAGTACTTC. This gives the protein CASSLGGRVSYEQYF.

This rearrangement joins TRBV6-5 to TRBJ1-2; weak D call: TRBD1 (5 bases). The ends were cut back, 6 bases at V and 0 bases at J, with 14 bases in the middle. Germline CDR1 and CDR2: MNHEY and SVGAGI. This CDR3 contains 15 residues. This chain's CDR3 is CASRRGLLANYGYTF. CDR3 sequence (DNA): TGTGCCAGCAGGCGGGGACTTTTAGCTAACTATGGCTACACCTTC.

The chain combines TRBV18 with TRBJ1-1; 7 bases are shared with TRBD1. Germline CDR1 KGHSH, CDR2 LQKENI. The CDR3 sequence is 14 residues long. V was pared by 5 bases and J by 0 bases, with 3 bases of the junction left unmatched. The DNA for the CDR3 is TGTGCCAGCTCAGAGACAGGGATGAACACTGAAGCTTTCTTT. This codes for CASSETGMNTEAFF.

The sample holds one count of this clone. This CDR3 is CASSSQGSYGYTF. CDR3 nucleotide sequence: TGTGCCAGCAGTTCACAGGGGAGCTATGGCTACACCTTC. V usage is TRBV27 and J usage is TRBJ1-2, with 7 bases aligning to TRBD1. CDR3 length: 13 amino acids. The germline gives CDR1 MNHEY, CDR2 SMNVEV (reference sequence). After removal of 4 bases from V and 4 bases from J, the junction contained 3 bases not matched to a gene.

This chain uses TRBV30 with TRBJ2-5; 8 nucleotides agree with TRBD1. The germline CDR1 and CDR2 sequences are GTSNPN and SVGIG (reference sequence). The J segment lost 3 bases and the V segment lost 7 bases, leaving 7 bases of the junction unmatched. The CDR3 has 13 residues. In nucleotides, the CDR3 is TGTGCCTCCTCTGGACAGGGCAAAGAGACCCAGTACTTC. It yields the protein CASSGQGKETQYF.

V is TRBV27 and J is TRBJ2-1, with no clear D. The CDR3 is 11 amino acids. V was clipped by 8 bases and J by 7 bases, with 9 bases between them. CDR1 and CDR2 from the germline V gene are MNHEY and SMNVEV (reference sequence). The CDR3 loop reads CASQEANEQFF. Here the CDR3 DNA reads TGTGCCAGCCAAGAGGCGAATGAGCAGTTCTTC.

CDR3 nucleotide sequence: TGTGCCAGCAGCTTGAGGGGCCTTGGGAATTCACCCCTCCACTTT. Its protein product is CASSLRGLGNSPLHF. This rearrangement joins TRBV5-5 to TRBJ1-6; D is perhaps TRBD1 (5 bases). CDR3 size: 15 residues. CDR1 is SGHKS, CDR2 YYEKEE, per germline (reference sequence). Trimming left V 1 base short and J 7 bases short, with 12 bases between.

The chain links TRBV5-1 to TRBJ2-1; TRBD2 agrees at 13 bases. With 3 bases clipped from V and 5 bases from J, the junction kept 8 bases outside the gene matches. There are 17 residues in the CDR3. Per the germline V gene, CDR1 is SGHRS and CDR2 is YFSETQ. The chain's CDR3 is CASSWGLAGSADNEQFF. Written as DNA, the CDR3 is TGCGCCAGCAGCTGGGGACTAGCGGGGAGCGCCGACAATGAGCAGTTCTTC.

The chain combines TRBV9 with TRBJ1-4, with TRBD1 matching 11 bases. CDR3 size: 15 residues. V shed 4 bases, J shed 7 bases, and the junction held 6 bases outside the gene matches. Germline loops: CDR1 SGDLS, CDR2 YYNGEE. For the CDR3, the DNA is TGTGCCAGCAGCTTCTCCGGGACAGGGGGTGAAAAACTGTTTTTT. Protein product: CASSFSGTGGEKLFF.

The chain employs TRBV12-3 or TRBV12-4 and TRBJ2-2; no clear D gene. V lost 7 bases and J lost 7, with 13 bases in between. The CDR3 length is 13 residues. CDR3 sequence (DNA): TGTGCCAGCAACCCAGAGGTTTACGGGGAGCTGTTTTTT. Translating gives CASNPEVYGELFF.

V usage is TRBV7-8 and J usage is TRBJ1-6; 11 positions match TRBD1. The V segment lost 1 base and the J segment 1 base; nucleotides outside the gene matches: 12. Germline V gene data show CDR1 as SGHVS and CDR2 as FQNEAQ. The length of the CDR3 is 21 residues. For the CDR3, the DNA is TGTGCCAGCAGCTTAGGATCCCGGACAGGGGGCGTTGAATCCTATAATTCACCCCTCCACTTT. Protein: CASSLGSRTGGVESYNSPLHF.

The gene calls are TRBV27 and TRBJ2-2, with 9 bases that match TRBD1. CDR3 length: 17 residues. After removal of 0 bases from V and 3 bases from J, the junction contained 5 bases not matched to a gene. Looked up from germline, CDR1 is MNHEY and CDR2 is SMNVEV (reference sequence). CDR3 region: CASSLSAGTGHTGELFF. CDR3 coding DNA: TGTGCCAGCAGTTTATCTGCTGGGACAGGGCACACCGGGGAGCTGTTTTTT.

The rearrangement uses TRBV10-2 and TRBJ2-7, with 9 bases that match TRBD1. Germline CDR1 reads WSHSY; CDR2 reads SAAADI. The V and J ends lost 10 bases and 6 bases, in that order; junction bases with no gene match: 7. CDR3 length: 12 amino acids. The CDR3 region is CATRDRVLEQYF. The DNA of the CDR3 is TGCGCCACCCGGGACAGGGTCCTCGAGCAGTACTTC.

The genes are TRBV6-5 and TRBJ1-4, with no clear D. This CDR3 is built from 13 residues. V lost 5 bases to trimming and J lost 6 bases, with 10 bases between them. CDR1 is MNHEY, CDR2 SVGAGI, per germline. The DNA for the CDR3 is TGTGCCAGCAGTCGCTGGCGGGATGAAAAACTGTTTTTT. Translating it yields CASSRWRDEKLFF.

The chain has TRBV7-6 and TRBJ1-1, with TRBD1 identical over 8 bases. The germline V gene encodes CDR1 SGHVS and CDR2 FNYEAQ. The length of the CDR3 is 13 residues. V shed 3 bases, J shed 8 bases, and the junction held 5 bases outside the gene matches. The CDR3 loop reads CASSLGGQEEAFF. In nucleotides, the CDR3 is TGTGCCAGCAGCTTGGGGGGACAGGAGGAAGCTTTCTTT. The full variable domain, rest sourced from reference TRBV7-6 and TRBJ1-1, is GAGVSQSPRYKVTKRGQDVALRCDPISGHVSLYWYRQALGQGPEFLTYFNYEAQQDKSGLPNDRFSAERPEGSISTLTIQRTEQRDSAMYRCASSLGGQEEAFFGQGTRLTVV.

The rearrangement uses TRBV9 and TRBJ2-1; 8 bases match TRBD2. CDR1 is SGDLS and CDR2 is YYNGEE in the germline V gene. The CDR3 is 16 residues long. Unmatched junction bases numbered 10, after V lost 3 bases and J lost 5 bases. CDR3 in DNA: TGTGCCAGCAGCGCAACCCCTCTAGCGGGCAACAATGAGCAGTTCTTC. Its protein is CASSATPLAGNNEQFF. Together with reference TRBV9 and TRBJ2-1, the CDR3 gives the full variable domain: DSGVTQTPKHLITATGQRVTLRCSPRSGDLSVYWYQQSLDQGLQFLIQYYNGEERAKGNILERFSAQQFPDLHSELNLSSLELGDSALYFCASSATPLAGNNEQFFGPGTRLTVL.

V is TRBV4-2 and J is TRBJ1-6; 7 bases agree with TRBD1. The CDR3 spans 15 residues. Unmatched junction bases numbered 5, after V lost 1 base and J lost 8 bases. Germline V gives CDR1 LGHNA, CDR2 YNFKEQ. The CDR3 sequence is CASSQAGGGDSPLHF. DNA for the CDR3: TGTGCCAGCAGCCAAGCCGGAGGGGGCGATTCACCCCTCCACTTT.

The chain recombines TRBV19 with TRBJ2-7; perhaps TRBD1 as D (5 bases). The CDR3 contains 11 residues. The germline V gene encodes CDR1 LNHDA and CDR2 SQIVND (reference sequence). V lost 7 bases, J lost 5 bases, and 9 bases lay in between. CDR3 in DNA: TGTGCCAGTACAGGGCTCGACGAGCAGTACTTC. Protein: CASTGLDEQYF. The complete variable domain, with remaining parts taken from reference TRBV19 and TRBJ2-7, reads DGGITQSPKYLFRKEGQNVTLSCEQNLNHDAMYWYRQDPGQGLRLIYYSQIVNDFQKGDIAEGYSVSREKKESFPLTVTSAQKNPTAFYLCASTGLDEQYFGPGTRLTVT.

The chain has TRBV6-5 and TRBJ2-5; 8 bases line up with TRBD2. The germline gives CDR1 MNHEY, CDR2 SVGAGI. The CDR3 is 13 amino acids. V was pared by 6 bases and J by 5 bases, with 5 bases of the junction left unmatched. Here the CDR3 DNA reads TGTGCCAGCAGACCAGCGGGGGTTGAGACCCAGTACTTC. Protein: CASRPAGVETQYF.

This clone was seen a single time. CDR3 in amino acids: CAISGGSSYNEQFF. The CDR3 nucleotides are TGTGCCATCAGTGGAGGGAGCTCCTACAATGAGCAGTTCTTC. The chain carries TRBV10-3 and TRBJ2-1, with a possible D match to TRBD2 (5 bases). The V and J ends lost 4 bases and 0 bases respectively, with 7 bases between them. Germline assignment: CDR1 ENHRY and CDR2 SYGVKD. The CDR3 contains 14 residues.

The gene calls are TRBV5-1 and TRBJ1-6, with 8 bases lining up with TRBD1. Germline V gene sequence: CDR1 SGHRS, CDR2 YFSETQ. Unmatched junction bases numbered 1, after V lost 1 base and J lost 7 bases. The CDR3 is 14 residues long. In nucleotides, the CDR3 is TGCGCCAGCAGCTTGACAGGGGGGAATTCACCCCTCCACTTT. Encoded protein: CASSLTGGNSPLHF.

The chain carries TRBV5-1 and TRBJ1-3, with D maybe TRBD1 (6 bases). Trimming shortened V by 3 bases and J by 0 bases, and 10 bases separated the two germline ends. Germline CDR1 is SGHRS and CDR2 is YFSETQ. The CDR3 sequence is 15 residues long. For the CDR3, the DNA is TGCGCCAGCAGCTCCACAGGGTCCTCTGGAAACACCATATATTTT. Translated, it gives CASSSTGSSGNTIYF.

This chain links TRBV5-1 with TRBJ2-5; TRBD2 is a possible D gene (7 bases). Trimming cost V 0 bases and J 4 bases, with 13 bases left between them. This CDR3 contains 15 residues. The germline V gene has CDR1 SGHRS and CDR2 YFSETQ. The CDR3 spells CASSLDPGGGETQYF. The CDR3 coding sequence is TGCGCCAGCAGCTTGGATCCGGGGGGCGGAGAGACCCAGTACTTC.

The gene calls are TRBV18 and TRBJ1-3, with D possibly matching TRBD1 (5 bases). The germline CDR1 and CDR2 sequences are KGHSH and LQKENI. The V gene lost 3 bases and the J gene lost 2 bases, with 11 bases spanning the gap. The CDR3 consists of 15 residues. The CDR3 DNA follows: TGTGCCAGCTCACCTACTCAGGGAACTGGAAACACCATATATTTT. Amino acids: CASSPTQGTGNTIYF.

J is TRBJ2-7 and V is TRBV5-5, with a tentative D call TRBD1 (6 bases). The CDR3 totals 14 residues. CDR1 and CDR2 (germline): SGHKS, YYEKEE (reference sequence). V was trimmed by 1 base and J by 6 bases, leaving 14 bases between them. The CDR3 nucleotides read TGTGCCAGCAGCTTGACCAGAACAGGGCCCGAGCAGTACTTC. It specifies CASSLTRTGPEQYF.

The rearrangement joins TRBV6-6 to TRBJ2-2, with a possible D match to TRBD2 (6 bases). Per germline, CDR1 MNHNY and CDR2 SVGAGI (reference sequence). This CDR3 comprises 14 residues. The V gene lost 7 bases and the J gene lost 3 bases, with 12 bases spanning the gap. As DNA, the CDR3 is TGTGCCAGCAACGCGGGACCCTACACCGGGGAGCTGTTTTTT. Protein product: CASNAGPYTGELFF.

CDR3 DNA: TGCGCCAGCCAGGGGCTAATCGGTGAAAAACTGTTTTTT. It is translated as CASQGLIGEKLFF. V is TRBV10-2 and J is TRBJ1-4; weak D call: TRBD1 (6 bases). The CDR3 is made up of 13 amino acids. The germline V gene has CDR1 WSHSY and CDR2 SAAADI. Trimming took 8 bases from V and 7 from J, leaving 14 bases between them.